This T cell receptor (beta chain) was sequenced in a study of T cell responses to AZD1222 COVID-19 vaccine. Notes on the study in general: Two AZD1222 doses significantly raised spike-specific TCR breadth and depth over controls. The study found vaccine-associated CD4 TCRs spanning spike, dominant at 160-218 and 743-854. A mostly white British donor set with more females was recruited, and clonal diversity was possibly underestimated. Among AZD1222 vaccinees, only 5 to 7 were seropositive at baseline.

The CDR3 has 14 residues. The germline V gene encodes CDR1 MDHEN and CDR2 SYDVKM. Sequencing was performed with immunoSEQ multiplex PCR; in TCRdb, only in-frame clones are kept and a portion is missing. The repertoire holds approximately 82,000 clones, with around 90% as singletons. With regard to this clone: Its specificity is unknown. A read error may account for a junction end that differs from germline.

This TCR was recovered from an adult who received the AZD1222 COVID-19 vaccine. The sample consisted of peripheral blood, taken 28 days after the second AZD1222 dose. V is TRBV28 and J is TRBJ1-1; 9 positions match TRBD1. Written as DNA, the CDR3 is TGTGCCAGCAGCGCGAGGGGGACAGGGATTAGGGGGAACTTT. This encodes CASSARGTGIRGNF.